This TCR beta chain was identified in a study of blood T cell repertoires in COVID-19. In the study overall: Material from acute and convalescent COVID-19 was sourced from the United States, Italy and Spain. PBMCs, B-cell-depleted T cells, or T cells provided the cDNA or gDNA that made up the material.

In the original analysis: The authors estimated nucleated cell counts from reference gene primer amplification. Sequencing was performed with immunoSEQ multiplex PCR; in TCRdb, only in-frame clones are kept and a portion is missing. V, J and clone size reflect that table, while D and trimming were determined from the DNA. This sample carries hundreds of thousands of clones, about 82% of them seen once, and the ten largest clones take about 6%. V lost 5 bases to trimming and J lost 2 bases, with 13 bases between them. CDR1 and CDR2 from the germline V gene are MNHEY and SVGAGI. The CDR3 sequence is 14 residues long. In Seattle, patients joined the study during active infection and were tracked longitudinally.

The rearrangement uses TRBV6-5 and TRBJ2-7; weak D call: TRBD2 (6 bases). Sequenced material: peripheral blood. This TCR derives from a woman older than 75 with COVID-19, enrolled during active disease. CDR3 protein: CASSQTRQTYEQYV. The CDR3 DNA reads TGTGCCAGCAGTCAGACTAGGCAAACCTACGAGCAGTACGTC.